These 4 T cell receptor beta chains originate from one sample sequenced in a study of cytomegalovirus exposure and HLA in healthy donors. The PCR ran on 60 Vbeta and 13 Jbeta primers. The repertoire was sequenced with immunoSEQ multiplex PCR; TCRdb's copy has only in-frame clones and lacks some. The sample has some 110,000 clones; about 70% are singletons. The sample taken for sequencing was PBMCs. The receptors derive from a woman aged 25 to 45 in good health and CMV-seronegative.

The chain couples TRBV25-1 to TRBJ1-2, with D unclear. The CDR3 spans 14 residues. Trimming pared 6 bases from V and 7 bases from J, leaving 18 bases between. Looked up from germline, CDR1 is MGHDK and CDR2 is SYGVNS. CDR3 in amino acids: CASSDSARTSGYTF. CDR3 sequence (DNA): TGTGCCAGCAGCGACTCAGCCCGCACGTCTGGCTACACCTTC.

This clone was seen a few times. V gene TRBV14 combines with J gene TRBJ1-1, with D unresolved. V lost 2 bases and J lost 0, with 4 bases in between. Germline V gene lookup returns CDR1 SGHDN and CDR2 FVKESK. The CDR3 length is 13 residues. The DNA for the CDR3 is TGTGCCAGCAGCCAACACTTGAACACTGAAGCTTTCTTT. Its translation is CASSQHLNTEAFF.

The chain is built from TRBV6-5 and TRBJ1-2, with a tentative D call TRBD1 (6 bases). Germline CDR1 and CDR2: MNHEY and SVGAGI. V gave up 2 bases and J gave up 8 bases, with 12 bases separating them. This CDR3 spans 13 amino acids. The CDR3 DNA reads TGTGCCAGCAGTTACCGGGCAGGGGAAGGCTACACCTTC. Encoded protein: CASSYRAGEGYTF.

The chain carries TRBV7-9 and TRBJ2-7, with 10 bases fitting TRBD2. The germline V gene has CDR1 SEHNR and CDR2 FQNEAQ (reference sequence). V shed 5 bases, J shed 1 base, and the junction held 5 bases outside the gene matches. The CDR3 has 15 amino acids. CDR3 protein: CASSEGLAKSYEQYF. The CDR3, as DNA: TGTGCCAGCAGCGAGGGACTAGCGAAATCCTACGAGCAGTACTTC.